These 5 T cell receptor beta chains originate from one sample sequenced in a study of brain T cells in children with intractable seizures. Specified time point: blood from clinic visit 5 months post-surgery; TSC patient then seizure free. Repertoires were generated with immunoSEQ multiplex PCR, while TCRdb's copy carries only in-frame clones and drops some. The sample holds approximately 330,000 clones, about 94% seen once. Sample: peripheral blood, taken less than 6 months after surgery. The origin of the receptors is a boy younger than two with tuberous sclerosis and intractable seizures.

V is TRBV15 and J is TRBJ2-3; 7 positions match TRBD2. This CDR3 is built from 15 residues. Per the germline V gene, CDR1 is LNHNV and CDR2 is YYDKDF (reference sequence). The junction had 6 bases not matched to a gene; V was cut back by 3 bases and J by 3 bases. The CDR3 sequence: CATSRGGSWTDTQYF. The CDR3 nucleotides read TGTGCCACCAGCAGGGGAGGGAGTTGGACAGATACGCAGTATTTT. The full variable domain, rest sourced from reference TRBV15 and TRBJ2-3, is DAMVIQNPRYQVTQFGKPVTLSCSQTLNHNVMYWYQQKSSQAPKLLFHYYDKDFNNEADTPDNFQSRRPNTSFCFLDIRSPGLGDTAMYLCATSRGGSWTDTQYFGPGTRLTVL.

The CDR3 here is CATRREGLSGANVLTF. In DNA, the CDR3 is TGTGCCACCCGGCGGGAGGGGCTCTCTGGGGCCAACGTCCTGACTTTC. This chain connects TRBV28 to TRBJ2-6; TRBD2 matches 9 bases. The trim removed 10 bases at V and 0 bases at J, leaving 7 bases unmatched. In germline, CDR1 is MDHEN, CDR2 SYDVKM. The CDR3 length is 16 residues.

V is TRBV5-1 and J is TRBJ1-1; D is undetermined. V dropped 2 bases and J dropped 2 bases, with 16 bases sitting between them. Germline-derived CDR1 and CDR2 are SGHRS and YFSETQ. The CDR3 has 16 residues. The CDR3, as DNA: TGCGCCAGCAGCTTTTACGGCAGGAACAAAAACACTGAAGCTTTCTTT. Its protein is CASSFYGRNKNTEAFF.

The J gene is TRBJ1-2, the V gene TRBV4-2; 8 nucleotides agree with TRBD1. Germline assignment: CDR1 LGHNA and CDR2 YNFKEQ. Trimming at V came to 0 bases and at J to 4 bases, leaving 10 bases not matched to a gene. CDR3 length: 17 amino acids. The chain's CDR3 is CASSQEPQGELGYGYTF. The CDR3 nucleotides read TGTGCCAGCAGCCAAGAACCACAGGGGGAGTTAGGCTATGGCTACACCTTC.

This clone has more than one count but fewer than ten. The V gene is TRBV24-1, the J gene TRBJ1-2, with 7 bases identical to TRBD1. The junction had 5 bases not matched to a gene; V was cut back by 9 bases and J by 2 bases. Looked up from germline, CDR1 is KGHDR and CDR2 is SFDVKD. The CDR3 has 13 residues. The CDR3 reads CATGAGGNYGYTF. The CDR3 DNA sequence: TGTGCCACCGGAGCAGGGGGAAACTATGGCTACACCTTC.